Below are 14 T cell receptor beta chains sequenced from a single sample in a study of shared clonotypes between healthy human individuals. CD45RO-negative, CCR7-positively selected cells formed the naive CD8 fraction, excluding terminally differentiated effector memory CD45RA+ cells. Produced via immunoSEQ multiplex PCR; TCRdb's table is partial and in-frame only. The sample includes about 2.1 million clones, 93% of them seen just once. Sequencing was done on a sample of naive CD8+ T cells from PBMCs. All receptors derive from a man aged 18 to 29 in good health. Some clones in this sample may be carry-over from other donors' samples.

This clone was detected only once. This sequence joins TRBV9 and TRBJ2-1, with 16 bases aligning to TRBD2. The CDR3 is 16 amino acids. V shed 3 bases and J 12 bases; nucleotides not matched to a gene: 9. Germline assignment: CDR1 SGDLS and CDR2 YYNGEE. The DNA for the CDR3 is TGTGCCAGCAGCGCATCCGGGACTAGCGGGAGGGCGTTGCAGTTCTTC. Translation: CASSASGTSGRALQFF. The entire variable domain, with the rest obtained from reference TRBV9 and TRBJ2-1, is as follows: DSGVTQTPKHLITATGQRVTLRCSPRSGDLSVYWYQQSLDQGLQFLIQYYNGEERAKGNILERFSAQQFPDLHSELNLSSLELGDSALYFCASSASGTSGRALQFFGPGTRLTVL.

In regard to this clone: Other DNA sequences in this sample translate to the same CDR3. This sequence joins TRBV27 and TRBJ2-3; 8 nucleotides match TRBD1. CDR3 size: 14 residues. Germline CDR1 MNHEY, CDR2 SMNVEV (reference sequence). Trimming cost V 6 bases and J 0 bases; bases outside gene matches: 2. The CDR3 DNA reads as TGTGCCAGCAGAACAGGGGGTAGCACAGATACGCAGTATTTT. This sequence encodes CASRTGGSTDTQYF.

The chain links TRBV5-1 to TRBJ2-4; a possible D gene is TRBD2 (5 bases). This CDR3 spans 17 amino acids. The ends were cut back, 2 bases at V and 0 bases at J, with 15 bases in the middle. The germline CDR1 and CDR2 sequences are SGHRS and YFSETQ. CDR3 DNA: TGCGCCAGCAGCTTCGGGAAGGAGGACCTAGCCAAAAACATTCAGTACTTC. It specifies CASSFGKEDLAKNIQYF.

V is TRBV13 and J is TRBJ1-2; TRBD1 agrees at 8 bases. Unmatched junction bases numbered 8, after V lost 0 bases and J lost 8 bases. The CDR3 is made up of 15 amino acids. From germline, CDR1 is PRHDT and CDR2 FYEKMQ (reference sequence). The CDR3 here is CASSLGQGAVYGYTF. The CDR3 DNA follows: TGTGCCAGCAGCTTAGGGCAGGGGGCTGTATACGGCTACACCTTC.

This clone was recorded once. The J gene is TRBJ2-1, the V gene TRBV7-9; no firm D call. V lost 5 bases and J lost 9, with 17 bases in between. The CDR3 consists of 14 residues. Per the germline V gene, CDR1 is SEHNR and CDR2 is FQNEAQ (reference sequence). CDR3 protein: CASSLSVAWGEQFF. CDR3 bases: TGTGCCAGCAGCCTATCAGTAGCTTGGGGTGAGCAGTTCTTC.

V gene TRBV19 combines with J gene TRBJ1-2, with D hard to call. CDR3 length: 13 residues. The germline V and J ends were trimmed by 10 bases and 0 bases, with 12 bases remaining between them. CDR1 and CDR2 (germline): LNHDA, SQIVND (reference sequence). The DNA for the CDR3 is TGTGCCACCGAGGGCGGGGCTAACTATGGCTACACCTTC. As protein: CATEGGANYGYTF.

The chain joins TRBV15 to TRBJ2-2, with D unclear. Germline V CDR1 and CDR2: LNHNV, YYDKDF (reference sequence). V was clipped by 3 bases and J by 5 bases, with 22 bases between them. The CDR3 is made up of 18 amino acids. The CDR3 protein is CATSSNPSDSVKTGELFF. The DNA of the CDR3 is TGTGCCACCAGCAGTAATCCCTCAGACTCGGTGAAGACCGGGGAGCTGTTTTTT.

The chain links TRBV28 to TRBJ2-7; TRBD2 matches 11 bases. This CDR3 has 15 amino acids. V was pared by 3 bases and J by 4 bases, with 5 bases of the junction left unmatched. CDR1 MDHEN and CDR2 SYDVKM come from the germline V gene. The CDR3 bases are TGTGCCAGCAGTTTGTCTAGCGGGAGGTTATACGAGCAGTACTTC. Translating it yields CASSLSSGRLYEQYF.

The CDR3 sequence is CASSLDRAGYGYTF. The CDR3 region has the DNA TGTGCCAGCAGCCTGGACAGGGCGGGCTATGGCTACACCTTC. J is TRBJ1-2 and V is TRBV11-2; 8 bases are shared with TRBD1. The CDR3 runs 14 residues. The germline gives CDR1 SGHAT, CDR2 FQNNGV. V shed 5 bases and J 4 bases; nucleotides not matched to a gene: 6.

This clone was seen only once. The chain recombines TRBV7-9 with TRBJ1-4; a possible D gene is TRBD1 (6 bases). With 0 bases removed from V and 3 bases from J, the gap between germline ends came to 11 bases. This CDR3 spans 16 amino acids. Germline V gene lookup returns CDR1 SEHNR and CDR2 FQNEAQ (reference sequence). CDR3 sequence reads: CASSLAGGQSNEKLFF. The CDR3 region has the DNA TGTGCCAGCAGCTTAGCGGGAGGACAGTCTAATGAAAAACTGTTTTTT.

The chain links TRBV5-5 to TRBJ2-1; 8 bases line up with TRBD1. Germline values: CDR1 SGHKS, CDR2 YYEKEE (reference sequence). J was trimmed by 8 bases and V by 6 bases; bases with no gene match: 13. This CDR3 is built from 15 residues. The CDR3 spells CASNRADREGDEQFF. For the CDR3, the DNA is TGTGCCAGCAACCGCGCGGACAGGGAAGGGGATGAGCAGTTCTTC.

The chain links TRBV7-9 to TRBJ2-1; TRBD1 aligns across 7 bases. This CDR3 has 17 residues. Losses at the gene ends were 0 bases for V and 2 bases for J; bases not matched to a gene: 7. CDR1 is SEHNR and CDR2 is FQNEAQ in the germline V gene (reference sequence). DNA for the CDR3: TGTGCCAGCAGCTTAGCTTCGACAGGGCCGCCCTACAATGAGCAGTTCTTC. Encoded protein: CASSLASTGPPYNEQFF.

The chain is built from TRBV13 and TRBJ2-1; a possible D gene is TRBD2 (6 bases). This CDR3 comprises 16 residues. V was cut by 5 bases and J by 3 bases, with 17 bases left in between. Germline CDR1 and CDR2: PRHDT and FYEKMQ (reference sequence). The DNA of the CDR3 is TGTGCCAGCAGCCCGAAAGCGGGTACTAACTACAATGAGCAGTTCTTC. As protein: CASSPKAGTNYNEQFF.

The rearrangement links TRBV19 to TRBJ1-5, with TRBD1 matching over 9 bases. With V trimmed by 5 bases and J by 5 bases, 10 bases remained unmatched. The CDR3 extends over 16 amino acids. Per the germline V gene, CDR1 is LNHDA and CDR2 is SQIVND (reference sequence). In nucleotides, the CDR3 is TGTGCCAGTAGTTCCACCCGACAGGGGGGGGATCAGCCCCAGCATTTT. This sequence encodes CASSSTRQGGDQPQHF. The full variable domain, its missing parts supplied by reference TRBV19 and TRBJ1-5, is DGGITQSPKYLFRKEGQNVTLSCEQNLNHDAMYWYRQDPGQGLRLIYYSQIVNDFQKGDIAEGYSVSREKKESFPLTVTSAQKNPTAFYLCASSSTRQGGDQPQHFGDGTRLSIL.